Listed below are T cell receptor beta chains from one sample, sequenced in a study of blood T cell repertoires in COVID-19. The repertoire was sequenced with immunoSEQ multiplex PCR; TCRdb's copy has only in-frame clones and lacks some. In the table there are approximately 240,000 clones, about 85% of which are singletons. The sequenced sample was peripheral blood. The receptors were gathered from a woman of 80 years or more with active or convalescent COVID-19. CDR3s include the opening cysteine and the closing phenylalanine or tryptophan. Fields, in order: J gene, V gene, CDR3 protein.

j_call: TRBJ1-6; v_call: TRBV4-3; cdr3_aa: CASSQDSYNSPLHF
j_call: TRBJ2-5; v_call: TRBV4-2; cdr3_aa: CASSQDQLAGPQETQYF
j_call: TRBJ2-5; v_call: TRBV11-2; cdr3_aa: CASSLRSETQYF
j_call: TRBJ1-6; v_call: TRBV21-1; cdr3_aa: CASSKDDRENSPLHF
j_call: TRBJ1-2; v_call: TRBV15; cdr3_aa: CATSWTGGYGYTF
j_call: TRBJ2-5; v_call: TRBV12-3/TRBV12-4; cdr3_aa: CASSHTRGETQYF
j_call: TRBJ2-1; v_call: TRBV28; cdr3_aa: CASSFVFGLYNEQFF
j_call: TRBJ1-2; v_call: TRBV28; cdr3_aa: CASSSPSGVGYGYTF
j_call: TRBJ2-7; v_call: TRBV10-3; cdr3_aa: CAISDPSGATPYEQYF
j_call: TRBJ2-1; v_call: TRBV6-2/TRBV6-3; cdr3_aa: CASSKVGGGPNNEQFF
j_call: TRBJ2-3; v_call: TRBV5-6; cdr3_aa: CASSSSFGGAYTQYF
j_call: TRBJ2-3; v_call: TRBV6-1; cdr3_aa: CASSGGTSGRPSTDTQYF
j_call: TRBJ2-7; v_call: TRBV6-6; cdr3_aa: CASSQITLRTGATSEQYF
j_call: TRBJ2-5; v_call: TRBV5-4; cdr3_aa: CASSLGGQGRVWEETQYF
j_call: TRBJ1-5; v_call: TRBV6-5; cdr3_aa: CASSSGGGQPQHF
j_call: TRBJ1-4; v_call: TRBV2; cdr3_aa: CASSGTRGIGEKLFF
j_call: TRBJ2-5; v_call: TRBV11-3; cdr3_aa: CASSPAGESTETQYF
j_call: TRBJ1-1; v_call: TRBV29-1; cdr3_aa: CSAWDTSRDTEAFF
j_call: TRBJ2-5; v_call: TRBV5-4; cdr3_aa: CASREQGLETQYF
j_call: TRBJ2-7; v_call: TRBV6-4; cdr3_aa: CASSMTSSSYEQYF
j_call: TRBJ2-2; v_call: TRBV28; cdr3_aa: CASSSSGGTGELFF
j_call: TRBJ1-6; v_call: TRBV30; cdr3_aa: CAWRLLGQGNSPLHF
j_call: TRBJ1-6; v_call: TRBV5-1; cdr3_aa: CASSTDRGRDNSPLHF
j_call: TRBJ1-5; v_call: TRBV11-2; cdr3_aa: CASSSGNQPQHF
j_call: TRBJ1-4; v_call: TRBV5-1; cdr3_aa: CASSGPVDNEKLFF
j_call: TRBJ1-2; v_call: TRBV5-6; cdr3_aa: CASSLFITAVNYGYTF
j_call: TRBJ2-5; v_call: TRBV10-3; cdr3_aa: CAIRTTNNQETQYF
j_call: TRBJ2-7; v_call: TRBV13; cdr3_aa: CASSSEGRGGSYEQYF
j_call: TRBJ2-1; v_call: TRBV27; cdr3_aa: CASINPGTGGRDEQFF
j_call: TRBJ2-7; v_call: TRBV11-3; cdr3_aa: CASSFGVAGDYEQYF
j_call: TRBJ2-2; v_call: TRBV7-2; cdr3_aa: CASSFRGVNTGELFF
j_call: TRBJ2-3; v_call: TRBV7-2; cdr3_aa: CASSLDISTDTQYF
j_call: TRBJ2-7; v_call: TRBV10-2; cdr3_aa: CASSDASGVPGGHF
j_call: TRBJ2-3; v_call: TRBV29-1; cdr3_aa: CSVETSGSTLYRTDTQYF
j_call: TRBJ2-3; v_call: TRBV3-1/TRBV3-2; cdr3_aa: CASSPPGGVDTQYF
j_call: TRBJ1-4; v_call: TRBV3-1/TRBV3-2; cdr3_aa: CASSLVTGGFEKLFF
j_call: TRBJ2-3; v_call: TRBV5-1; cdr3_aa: CASSLAGQGSDTQYF
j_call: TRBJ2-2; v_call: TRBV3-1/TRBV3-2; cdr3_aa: CASTKGGATGTYTGELFF
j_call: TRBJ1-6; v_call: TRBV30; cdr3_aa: CASGQGEASPLHF
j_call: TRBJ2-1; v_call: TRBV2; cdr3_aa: CASRAGTSEYNEQFF
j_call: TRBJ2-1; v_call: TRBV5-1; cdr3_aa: CASSRISGIGPHEQFF
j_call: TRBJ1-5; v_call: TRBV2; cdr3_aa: CASSRQSSNQPQHF
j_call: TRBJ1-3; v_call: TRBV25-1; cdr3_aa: CASCPTGGSGNTIYF
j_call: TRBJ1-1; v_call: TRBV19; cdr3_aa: CASSRQGQGNPEAFF
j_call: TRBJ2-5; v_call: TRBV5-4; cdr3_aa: CASSYTSAPETQYF
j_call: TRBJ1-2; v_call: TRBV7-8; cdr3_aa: CASSSGDSYGYTF
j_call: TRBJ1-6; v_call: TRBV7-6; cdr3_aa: CASSLGYGDSPLHF
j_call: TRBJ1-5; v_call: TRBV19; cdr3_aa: CASTGAATGLPQHF
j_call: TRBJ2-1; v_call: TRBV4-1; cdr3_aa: CASSRGLTGFGEQFF
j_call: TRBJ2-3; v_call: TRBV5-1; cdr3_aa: CASRSANIAGASTDTQYF
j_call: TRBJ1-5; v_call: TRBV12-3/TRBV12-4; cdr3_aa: CASSLLGGQPQHF
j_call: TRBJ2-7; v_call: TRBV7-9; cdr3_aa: CASSPRDRGAYEQYF
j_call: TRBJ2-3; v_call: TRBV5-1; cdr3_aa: CASSFLGGRTDTQYF
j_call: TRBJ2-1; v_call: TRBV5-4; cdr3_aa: CASSFPGGPGDEQFF
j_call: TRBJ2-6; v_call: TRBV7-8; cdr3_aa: CASGLSGANVLTF
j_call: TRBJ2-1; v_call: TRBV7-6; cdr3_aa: CASSPNRGLAGVYNEQFF
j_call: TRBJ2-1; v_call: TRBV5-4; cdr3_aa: CASSFGGRASNEQFF
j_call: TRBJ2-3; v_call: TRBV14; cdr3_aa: CASSLGTGRSTDTQYF